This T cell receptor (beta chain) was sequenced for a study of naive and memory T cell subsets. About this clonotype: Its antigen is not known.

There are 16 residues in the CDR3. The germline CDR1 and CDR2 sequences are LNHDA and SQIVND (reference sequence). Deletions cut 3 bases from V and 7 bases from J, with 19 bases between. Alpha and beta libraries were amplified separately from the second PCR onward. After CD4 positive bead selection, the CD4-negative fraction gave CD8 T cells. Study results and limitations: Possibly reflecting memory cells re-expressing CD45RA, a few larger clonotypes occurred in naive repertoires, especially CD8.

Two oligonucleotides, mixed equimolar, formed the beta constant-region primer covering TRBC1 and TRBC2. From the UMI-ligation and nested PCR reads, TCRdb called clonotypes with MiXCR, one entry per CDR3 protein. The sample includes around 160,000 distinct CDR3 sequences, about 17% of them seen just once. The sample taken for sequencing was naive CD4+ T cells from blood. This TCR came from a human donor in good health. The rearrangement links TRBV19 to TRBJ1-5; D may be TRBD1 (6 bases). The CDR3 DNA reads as TGTGCCAGTAGTATTTTGAGGACAGTGCAATTCCAGCCCCAGCATTTT. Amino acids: CASSILRTVQFQPQHF.